The rows below give T cell receptor beta chains drawn from one sample of a study of CD8+CD57+ T cells in acquired aplastic anemia. TCRdb used MiXCR to reprocess the reads, holding one entry per CDR3 protein. The sample lists hundreds of thousands of distinct CDR3 sequences; roughly 64% were seen once. Material for sequencing was sorted CD4+, CD8+, or CD8+CD57+ T cells (not recorded which) from PBMCs. The receptors were gathered from a human donor in good health, serving as a control. The conserved cysteine and the conserved F or W are not part of the CDR3 here. D genes are given only for firm matches.

CDR3 protein: ASRRDRGGGEQY
J gene: TRBJ2-7
V gene: TRBV2
D gene: TRBD1

CDR3 protein: ASSNWDREPFEQY
J gene: TRBJ2-7
V gene: TRBV19
D gene: TRBD1

CDR3 protein: ASSRGTVDYEQY
J gene: TRBJ2-7
V gene: TRBV19
D gene: -

CDR3 protein: SATGQGVWGDQPQH
J gene: TRBJ1-5
V gene: TRBV20-1
D gene: TRBD1

CDR3 protein: ASNQGPNYNEQF
J gene: TRBJ2-1
V gene: TRBV2
D gene: -

CDR3 protein: ASSSQSPLYT
J gene: TRBJ1-2
V gene: TRBV5-1
D gene: -

CDR3 protein: ASSPLVSGAEAF
J gene: TRBJ1-1
V gene: TRBV18
D gene: -

CDR3 protein: ASSRIQRDYGYT
J gene: TRBJ1-2
V gene: TRBV29-1
D gene: -

CDR3 protein: AISESDSSTDTQY
J gene: TRBJ2-3
V gene: TRBV10-3
D gene: -

CDR3 protein: AISRSLQETQY
J gene: TRBJ2-5
V gene: TRBV10-3
D gene: -

CDR3 protein: ASSLVPGRLYGYT
J gene: TRBJ1-2
V gene: TRBV5-1
D gene: -

CDR3 protein: ASEASATYEQY
J gene: TRBJ2-7
V gene: TRBV6-1
D gene: -

CDR3 protein: ASSEARRPIAAAS
J gene: TRBJ1-1
V gene: TRBV24-1
D gene: -

CDR3 protein: ASSNSEFYGYT
J gene: TRBJ1-2
V gene: TRBV10-2
D gene: -

CDR3 protein: ASSIDPGTDTQY
J gene: TRBJ2-3
V gene: TRBV12-3/TRBV12-4
D gene: -

CDR3 protein: ASSLVDSPLLGGYT
J gene: TRBJ1-2
V gene: TRBV5-5
D gene: -

CDR3 protein: SALDFTYNEQF
J gene: TRBJ2-1
V gene: TRBV20-1
D gene: -